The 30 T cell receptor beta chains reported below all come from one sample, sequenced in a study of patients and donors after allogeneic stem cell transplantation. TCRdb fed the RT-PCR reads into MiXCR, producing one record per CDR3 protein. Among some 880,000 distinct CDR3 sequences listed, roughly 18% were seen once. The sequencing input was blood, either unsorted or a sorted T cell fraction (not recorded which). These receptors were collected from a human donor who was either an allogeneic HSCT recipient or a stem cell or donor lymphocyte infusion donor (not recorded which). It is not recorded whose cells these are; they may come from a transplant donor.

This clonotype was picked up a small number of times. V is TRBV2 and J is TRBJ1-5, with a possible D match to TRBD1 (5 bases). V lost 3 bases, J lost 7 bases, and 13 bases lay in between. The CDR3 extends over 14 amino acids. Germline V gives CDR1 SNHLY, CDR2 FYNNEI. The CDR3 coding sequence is TGTGCCAGCAGTGATGGTTTCAGGGAGCAGCCCCAGCATTTT. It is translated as CASSDGFREQPQHF. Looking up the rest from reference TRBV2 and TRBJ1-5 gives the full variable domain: EPEVTQTPSHQVTQMGQEVILRCVPISNHLYFYWYRQILGQKVEFLVSFYNNEISEKSEIFDDQFSVERPDGSNFTLKIRSTKLEDSAMYFCASSDGFREQPQHFGDGTRLSIL.

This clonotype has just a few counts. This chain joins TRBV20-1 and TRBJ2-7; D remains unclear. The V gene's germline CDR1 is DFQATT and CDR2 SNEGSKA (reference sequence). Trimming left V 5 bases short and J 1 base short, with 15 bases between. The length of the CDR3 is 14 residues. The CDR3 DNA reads TGCAGTGCTCGTCCGTACCGAAGGTCCTACGAGCAGTACTTC. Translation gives CSARPYRRSYEQYF.

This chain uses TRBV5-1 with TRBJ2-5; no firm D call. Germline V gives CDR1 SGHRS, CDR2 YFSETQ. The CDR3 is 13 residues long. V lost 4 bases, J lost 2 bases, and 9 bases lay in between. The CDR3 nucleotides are TGCGCCAGCAGCCAGTGGCAACAAGAGACCCAGTACTTC. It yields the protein CASSQWQQETQYF. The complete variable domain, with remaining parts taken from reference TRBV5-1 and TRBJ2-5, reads KAGVTQTPRYLIKTRGQQVTLSCSPISGHRSVSWYQQTPGQGLQFLFEYFSETQRNKGNFPGRFSGRQFSNSRSEMNVSTLELGDSALYLCASSQWQQETQYFGPGTRLLVL.

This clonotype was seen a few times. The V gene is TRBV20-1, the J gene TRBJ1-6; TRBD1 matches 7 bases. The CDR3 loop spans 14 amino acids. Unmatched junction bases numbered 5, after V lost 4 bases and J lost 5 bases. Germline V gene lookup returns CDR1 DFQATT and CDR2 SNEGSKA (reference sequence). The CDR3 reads CSATRQGDNSPLHF. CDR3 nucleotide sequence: TGCAGTGCTACTAGACAGGGAGATAATTCACCCCTCCACTTT.

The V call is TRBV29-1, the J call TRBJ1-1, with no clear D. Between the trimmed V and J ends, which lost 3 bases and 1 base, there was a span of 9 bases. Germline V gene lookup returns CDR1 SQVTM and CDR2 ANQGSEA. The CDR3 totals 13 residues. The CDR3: CSVERDRNTEAFF. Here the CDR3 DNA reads TGCAGCGTTGAGAGAGACCGGAACACTGAAGCTTTCTTT.

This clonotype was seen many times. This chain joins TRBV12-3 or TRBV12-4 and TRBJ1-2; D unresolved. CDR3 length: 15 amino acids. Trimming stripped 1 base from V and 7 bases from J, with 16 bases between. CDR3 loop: CASSLGGSSWVGYTF. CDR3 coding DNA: TGTGCCAGCAGTTTAGGTGGATCCAGTTGGGTTGGCTACACCTTC.

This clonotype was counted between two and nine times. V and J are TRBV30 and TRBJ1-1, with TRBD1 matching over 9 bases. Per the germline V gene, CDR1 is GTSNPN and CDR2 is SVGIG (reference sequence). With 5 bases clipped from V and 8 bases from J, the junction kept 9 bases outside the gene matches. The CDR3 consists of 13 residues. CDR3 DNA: TGTGCCTGGCAACTAACCGGGACAGGGGAAGCTTTCTTT. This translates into CAWQLTGTGEAFF. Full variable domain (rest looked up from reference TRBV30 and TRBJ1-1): SQTIHQWPATLVQPVGSPLSLECTVEGTSNPNLYWYRQAAGRGLQLLFYSVGIGQISSEVPQNLSASRPQDRQFILSSKKLLLSDSGFYLCAWQLTGTGEAFFGQGTRLTVV.

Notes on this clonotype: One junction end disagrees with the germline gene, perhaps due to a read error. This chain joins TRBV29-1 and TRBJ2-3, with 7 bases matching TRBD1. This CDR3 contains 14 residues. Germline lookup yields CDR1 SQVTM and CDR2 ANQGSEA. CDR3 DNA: TGCAGCGTGGAAGGGACAGATTTAGCAGATACGCAGTATTTT. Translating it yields CSVEGTDLADTQYF.

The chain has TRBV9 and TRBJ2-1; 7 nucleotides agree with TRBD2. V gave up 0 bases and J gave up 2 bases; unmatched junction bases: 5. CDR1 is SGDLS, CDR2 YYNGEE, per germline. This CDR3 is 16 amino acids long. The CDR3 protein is CASSVVGGGTYNEQFF. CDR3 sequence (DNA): TGTGCCAGCAGCGTAGTAGGCGGGGGAACCTACAATGAGCAGTTCTTC.

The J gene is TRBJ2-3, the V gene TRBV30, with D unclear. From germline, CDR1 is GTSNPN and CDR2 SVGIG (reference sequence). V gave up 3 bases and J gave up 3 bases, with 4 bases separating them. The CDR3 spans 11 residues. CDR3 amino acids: CAWSLTDTQYF. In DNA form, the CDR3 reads TGTGCCTGGAGCTTGACAGATACGCAGTATTTT.

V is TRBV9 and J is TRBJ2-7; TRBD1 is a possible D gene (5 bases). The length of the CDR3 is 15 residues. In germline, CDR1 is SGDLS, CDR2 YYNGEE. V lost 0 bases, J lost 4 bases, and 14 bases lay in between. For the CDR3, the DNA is TGTGCCAGCAGCGTAGGTGGACGCCAGGGTTACGAGCAGTACTTC. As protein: CASSVGGRQGYEQYF. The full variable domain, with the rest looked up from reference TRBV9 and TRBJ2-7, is DSGVTQTPKHLITATGQRVTLRCSPRSGDLSVYWYQQSLDQGLQFLIQYYNGEERAKGNILERFSAQQFPDLHSELNLSSLELGDSALYFCASSVGGRQGYEQYFGPGTRLTVT.

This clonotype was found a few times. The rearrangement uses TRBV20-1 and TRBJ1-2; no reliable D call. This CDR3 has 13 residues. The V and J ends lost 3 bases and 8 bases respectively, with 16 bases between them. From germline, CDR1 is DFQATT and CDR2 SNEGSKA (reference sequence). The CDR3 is CSARSPAGGGYTF. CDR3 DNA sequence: TGCAGTGCTAGGTCGCCAGCTGGTGGAGGCTACACCTTC.

The CDR3 nucleotides read TGCGCCAGCAGCTTGGCGGGGGGGATCTACGGGGAGCAGTACTTC. Residues: CASSLAGGIYGEQYF. This chain joins TRBV5-1 and TRBJ2-7; 8 bases are shared with TRBD2. This CDR3 has 15 residues. V trimming: 0 bases; J trimming: 7 bases; junction bases outside the gene matches: 9. Germline V lookup: CDR1 SGHRS, CDR2 YFSETQ.

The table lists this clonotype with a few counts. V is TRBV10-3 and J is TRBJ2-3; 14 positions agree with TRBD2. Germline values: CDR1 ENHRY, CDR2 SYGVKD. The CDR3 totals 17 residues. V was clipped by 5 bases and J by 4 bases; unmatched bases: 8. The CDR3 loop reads CAISPGTSGSAADTQYF. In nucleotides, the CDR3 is TGTGCCATCAGTCCCGGGACTAGCGGGAGCGCCGCAGATACGCAGTATTTT.

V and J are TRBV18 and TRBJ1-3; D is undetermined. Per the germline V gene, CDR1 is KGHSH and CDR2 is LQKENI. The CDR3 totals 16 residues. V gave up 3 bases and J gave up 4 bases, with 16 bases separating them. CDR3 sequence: CASSPKPGNFGNTIYF. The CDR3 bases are TGTGCCAGCTCACCTAAACCCGGAAACTTCGGAAACACCATATATTTT.

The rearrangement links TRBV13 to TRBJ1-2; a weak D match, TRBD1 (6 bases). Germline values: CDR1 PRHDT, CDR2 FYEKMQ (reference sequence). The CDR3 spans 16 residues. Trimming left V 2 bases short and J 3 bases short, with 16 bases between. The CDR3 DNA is TGTGCCAGCAGCTTATTATGGGGGGCGGAAGACTATGGCTACACCTTC. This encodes CASSLLWGAEDYGYTF.

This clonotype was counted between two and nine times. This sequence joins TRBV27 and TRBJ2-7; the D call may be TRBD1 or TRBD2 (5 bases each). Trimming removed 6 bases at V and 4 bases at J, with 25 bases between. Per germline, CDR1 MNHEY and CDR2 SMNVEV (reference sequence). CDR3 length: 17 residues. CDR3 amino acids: CASRPGTSARSSYEQYF. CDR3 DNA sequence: TGTGCCAGCAGACCTGGGACGTCAGCCAGGAGCTCATACGAGCAGTACTTC.

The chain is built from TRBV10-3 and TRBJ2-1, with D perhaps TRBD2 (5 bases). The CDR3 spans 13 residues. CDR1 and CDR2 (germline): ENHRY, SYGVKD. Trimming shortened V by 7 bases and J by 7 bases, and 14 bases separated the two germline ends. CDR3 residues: CAITPGSANEQFF. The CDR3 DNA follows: TGTGCCATCACTCCGGGGAGCGCTAATGAGCAGTTCTTC.

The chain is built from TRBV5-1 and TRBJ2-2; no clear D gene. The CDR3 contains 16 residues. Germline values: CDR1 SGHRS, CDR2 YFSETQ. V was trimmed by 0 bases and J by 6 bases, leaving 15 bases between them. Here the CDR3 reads CASSLARTHLPGELFF. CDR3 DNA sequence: TGCGCCAGCAGCTTGGCAAGGACCCACCTTCCCGGGGAGCTGTTTTTT.

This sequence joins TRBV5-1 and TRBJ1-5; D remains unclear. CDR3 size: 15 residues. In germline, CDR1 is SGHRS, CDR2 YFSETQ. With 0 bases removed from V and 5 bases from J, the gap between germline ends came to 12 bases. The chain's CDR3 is CASSLEGRVDQPQHF. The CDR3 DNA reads TGCGCCAGCAGCTTGGAAGGTCGGGTCGATCAGCCCCAGCATTTT.

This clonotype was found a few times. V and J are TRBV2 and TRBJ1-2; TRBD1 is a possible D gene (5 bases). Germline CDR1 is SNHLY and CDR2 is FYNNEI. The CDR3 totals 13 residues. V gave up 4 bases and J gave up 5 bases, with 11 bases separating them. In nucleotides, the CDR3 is TGTGCCAGCAGTGGAGGGACGGATTATGGCTACACCTTC. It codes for CASSGGTDYGYTF.

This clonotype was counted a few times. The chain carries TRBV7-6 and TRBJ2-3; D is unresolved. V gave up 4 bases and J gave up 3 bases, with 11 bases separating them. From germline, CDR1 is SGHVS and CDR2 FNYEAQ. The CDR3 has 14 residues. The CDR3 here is CASSSTAVTDTQYF. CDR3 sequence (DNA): TGTGCCAGCAGCTCAACCGCAGTTACAGATACGCAGTATTTT.

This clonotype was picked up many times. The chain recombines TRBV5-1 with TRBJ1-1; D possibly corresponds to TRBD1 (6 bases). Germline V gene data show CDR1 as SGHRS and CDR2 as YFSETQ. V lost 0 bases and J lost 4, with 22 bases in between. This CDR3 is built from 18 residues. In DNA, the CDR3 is TGCGCCAGCAGCTTGGACCCGGACGGTGGGACATGGGGCACTGAAGCTTTCTTT. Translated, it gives CASSLDPDGGTWGTEAFF.

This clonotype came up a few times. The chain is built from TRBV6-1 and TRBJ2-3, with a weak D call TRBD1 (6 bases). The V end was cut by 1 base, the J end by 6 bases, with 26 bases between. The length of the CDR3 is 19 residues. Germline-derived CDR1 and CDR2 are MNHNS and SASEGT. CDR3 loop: CASSEEGDSARRGWDTQYF. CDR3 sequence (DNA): TGTGCCAGCAGTGAAGAGGGGGATAGTGCTCGTCGGGGTTGGGATACGCAGTATTTT.

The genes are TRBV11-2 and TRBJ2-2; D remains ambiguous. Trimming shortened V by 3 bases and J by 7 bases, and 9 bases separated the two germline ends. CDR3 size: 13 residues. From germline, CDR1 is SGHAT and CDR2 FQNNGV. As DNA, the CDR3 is TGTGCCAGCAGCTTTCATGTAATCGGGGAGCTGTTTTTT. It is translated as CASSFHVIGELFF.

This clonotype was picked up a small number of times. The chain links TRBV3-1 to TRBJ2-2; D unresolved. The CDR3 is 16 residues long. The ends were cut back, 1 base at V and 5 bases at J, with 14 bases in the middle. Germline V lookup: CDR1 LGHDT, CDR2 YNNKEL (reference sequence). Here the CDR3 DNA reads TGTGCCAGCAGCCAAGGGACCATTGTTTGGACCGGGGAGCTGTTTTTT. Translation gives CASSQGTIVWTGELFF.

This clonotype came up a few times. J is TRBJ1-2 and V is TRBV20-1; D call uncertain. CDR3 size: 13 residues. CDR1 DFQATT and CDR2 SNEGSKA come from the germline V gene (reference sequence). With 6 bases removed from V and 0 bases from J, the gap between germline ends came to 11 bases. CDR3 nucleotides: TGCAGTGCAGAGGCAGCGTCTAACTATGGCTACACCTTC. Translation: CSAEAASNYGYTF.

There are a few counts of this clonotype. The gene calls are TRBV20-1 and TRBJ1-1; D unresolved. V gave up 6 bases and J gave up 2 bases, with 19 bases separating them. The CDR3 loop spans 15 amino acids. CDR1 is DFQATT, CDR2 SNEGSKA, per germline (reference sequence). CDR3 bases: TGCAGTGCCCGCCGTCACAGCGCCCCTAACACTGAAGCTTTCTTT. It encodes CSARRHSAPNTEAFF.

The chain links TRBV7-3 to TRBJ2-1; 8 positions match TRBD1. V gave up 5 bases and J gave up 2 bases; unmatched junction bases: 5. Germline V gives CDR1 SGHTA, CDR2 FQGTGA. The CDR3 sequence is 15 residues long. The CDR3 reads CASSPGQVTYNEQFF. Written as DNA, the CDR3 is TGTGCCAGCAGCCCGGGACAGGTGACCTACAATGAGCAGTTCTTC. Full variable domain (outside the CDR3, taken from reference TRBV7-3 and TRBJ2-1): GAGVSQTPSNKVTEKGKYVELRCDPISGHTALYWYRQSLGQGPEFLIYFQGTGAADDSGLPNDRFFAVRPEGSVSTLKIQRTERGDSAVYLCASSPGQVTYNEQFFGPGTRLTVL.

CDR3 protein: CATGQFNQPQHF. The CDR3 nucleotides are TGTGCCACCGGACAGTTCAATCAGCCCCAGCATTTT. V and J are TRBV18 and TRBJ1-5; D might be TRBD1 (6 bases). The germline V gene has CDR1 KGHSH and CDR2 LQKENI. The V and J ends lost 10 bases and 3 bases respectively, with 10 bases between them. The CDR3 has 12 amino acids.